These 7 T cell receptor beta chains originate from one sample sequenced in a study of T cells in Graves' hyperthyroidism and ophthalmopathy. It was RNA transcripts that yielded the amplified TCR beta CDR3 regions. The HTBI set primed first-round TCR CDR3 RT-PCR. TCRdb independently ran MiXCR on the multiplex PCR reads; one entry per CDR3 protein. This sample has about 300,000 distinct CDR3 sequences; roughly an eighth occur once, and the top ten carry approximately 7.9%. Sequencing was carried out using blood. These TCRs come from a woman between 40 and 55 years old with Graves' hyperthyroidism.

At least ten counts were recorded for this clonotype. The V and J genes are TRBV7-2 and TRBJ2-2; possible D gene TRBD2, 5 bases. Germline values: CDR1 SGHTA, CDR2 FQGNSA. V gave up 5 bases and J gave up 9 bases, with 10 bases separating them. The CDR3 has 12 residues. CDR3 sequence reads: CASSRLTRELFF. The CDR3 coding sequence is TGTGCCAGCAGCCGACTAACCCGGGAGCTGTTTTTT.

The chain links TRBV19 to TRBJ1-1; no firm D call. Per the germline V gene, CDR1 is LNHDA and CDR2 is SQIVND (reference sequence). This CDR3 contains 10 residues. V was shortened by 11 bases and J by 11 bases, with 15 bases between the two germline ends. The CDR3 is CASYLGKAFF. CDR3 nucleotide sequence: TGTGCCTCTTATCTGGGGAAGGCTTTCTTT.

This clonotype turned up a few times. The genes are TRBV20-1 and TRBJ1-6, with a possible D match to TRBD1 (6 bases). Germline values: CDR1 DFQATT, CDR2 SNEGSKA (reference sequence). The CDR3 contains 13 residues. V was cut by 3 bases and J by 9 bases, with 12 bases left in between. CDR3 residues: CSASYEGGSPLHF. CDR3 bases: TGCAGTGCTAGTTACGAGGGGGGTTCACCCCTCCACTTT.

A remark on this clonotype: Mismatch with germline at one junction end may stem from a read error. This chain connects TRBV20-1 to TRBJ1-5, with D perhaps TRBD1 (5 bases). The CDR3 is 14 amino acids. In germline, CDR1 is DFQATT, CDR2 SNEGSKA (reference sequence). CDR3 residues: CSADGTLGNQLQHF. CDR3 in DNA: TGCAGTGCTGACGGGACCCTCGGGAATCAGCTCCAGCATTTT.

This clonotype was observed at least ten times. V gene TRBV28 combines with J gene TRBJ2-2; 11 bases map to TRBD2. Per the germline V gene, CDR1 is MDHEN and CDR2 is SYDVKM. The CDR3 runs to 19 residues. V dropped 3 bases and J dropped 9; count of bases not matched to a gene: 18. The CDR3 loop reads CASSFLGLTSGRKGRELFF. CDR3 DNA: TGTGCCAGCAGTTTCTTGGGTTTAACTAGCGGGAGAAAAGGGAGGGAGCTGTTTTTT.

This clonotype has a count of ten or more. This chain connects TRBV6-1 to TRBJ2-1; no reliable D call. Germline-derived CDR1 and CDR2 are MNHNS and SASEGT. V was clipped by 5 bases and J by 6 bases, with 17 bases between them. This CDR3 contains 15 residues. CDR3 amino acids: CASSPSPGLRNEQFF. The DNA for the CDR3 is TGTGCCAGCAGTCCCTCACCCGGGCTCCGCAATGAGCAGTTCTTC.

This clonotype has a handful of counts. The rearrangement joins TRBV5-6 to TRBJ1-1; D is unclear. Trimming removed 2 bases at V and 11 bases at J, with 10 bases between. The germline gives CDR1 SGHDT, CDR2 YYEEEE. The CDR3 spans 11 residues. CDR3 residues: CASSFKGAAFF. The CDR3 DNA follows: TGTGCCAGCAGCTTTAAGGGTGCTGCTTTCTTT. Filled out from reference TRBV5-6 and TRBJ1-1, the complete variable domain reads DAGVTQSPTHLIKTRGQQVTLRCSPKSGHDTVSWYQQALGQGPQFIFQYYEEEERQRGNFPDRFSGHQFPNYSSELNVNALLLGDSALYLCASSFKGAAFFGQGTRLTVV.